This is a list of T cell receptor beta chains from one sample in a study of blood T cell repertoires in COVID-19. The method was immunoSEQ multiplex PCR; TCRdb's version includes in-frame clones alone and lacks a portion of them. The sample lists 150,000 or so clones, about 80% seen once, with approximately 9.1% in the top ten. The sample was PBMCs or T cells enriched from blood (not recorded which). The origin of the receptors is a man between 50 and 59 years old who had recovered from COVID-19. The CDR3 runs from the conserved cysteine through the conserved F or W. D genes are given only for firm matches. Rows give clone size only sometimes, using once, few, many, or a class for an expanded clone.

CDR3 length,V gene,D gene,clone size,J gene,CDR3 DNA,CDR3 protein
14,TRBV7-9,NA,NA,TRBJ1-1,TGTGCCAGCAGCTTAGCGTCCGGGAAACTTGAAGCTTTCTTT,CASSLASGKLEAFF
15,TRBV30,NA,NA,TRBJ1-3,TGTGCCTGGAGTGTTGGCAGGAACTCTGGAAACACCATATATTTT,CAWSVGRNSGNTIYF
17,TRBV4-3,TRBD1,NA,TRBJ1-3,TGCGCCAGCAGCCAAGACAGGGGGTCCAGCTCTGGAAACACCATATATTTT,CASSQDRGSSSGNTIYF
14,TRBV28,TRBD1,NA,TRBJ1-6,TGTGCCAGCAGAACAACAGGGGTTGGTTCACCCCTCCACTTT,CASRTTGVGSPLHF
17,TRBV7-2,TRBD2,NA,TRBJ2-1,TGTGCCAGCAGCTTAGTCCTACTAGCGGGGTCTTACAATGAGCAGTTCTTC,CASSLVLLAGSYNEQFF
14,TRBV3-1/TRBV3-2,TRBD1,NA,TRBJ2-5,TGTGCCAGCAGGACAGGGGGCATGCGAGAGACCCAGTACTTC,CASRTGGMRETQYF
13,TRBV29-1,TRBD1,NA,TRBJ1-1,TGCAGCGGGACAGGGGCTAAGGACACTGAAGCTTTCTTT,CSGTGAKDTEAFF
12,TRBV4-1,NA,NA,TRBJ2-7,TGCGCCAGCAGTGGACAAAACTACGAGCAGTACTTC,CASSGQNYEQYF
14,TRBV4-3,NA,few,TRBJ2-2,TGCGCCAGCCGTAATACAGGGGGGGACGGGGAGCTGTTTTTT,CASRNTGGDGELFF
16,TRBV28,NA,NA,TRBJ1-5,TGTGCCAGCAGTACAGGGCTACTACTCAGCAATCAGCCCCAGCATTTT,CASSTGLLLSNQPQHF
13,TRBV27,TRBD1,NA,TRBJ2-7,TGTGCCAGCAGCATGACAGGGTCCAGGCGGCAGTACTTC,CASSMTGSRRQYF
17,TRBV21-1,NA,NA,TRBJ1-5,TGTGCTCGGGAGCGGAATGCGGGGTTTCGAAGCAATCAGCCCCAGCATTTT,CARERNAGFRSNQPQHF
11,TRBV20-1,NA,many,TRBJ1-2,TGCAGTGCTAGCGCAGGGAATGGCTACACCTTC,CSASAGNGYTF
16,TRBV4-3,TRBD2,NA,TRBJ2-3,TGCGCCAGCAGCCAAGAAGCGGGGGCTATCACAGATACGCAGTATTTT,CASSQEAGAITDTQYF
14,TRBV19,NA,NA,TRBJ2-2,TGTGCCAGTAGTATGCTAGCGAACACCGGGGAGCTGTTTTTT,CASSMLANTGELFF
15,TRBV5-5,TRBD1,NA,TRBJ1-1,TGTGCCAGCAGCTTGGGGGACAGGGTCGTCACTGAAGCTTTCTTT,CASSLGDRVVTEAFF
13,TRBV7-2,NA,NA,TRBJ1-1,TGTGCCAGCAGCCCTAGCTTGAACACTGAAGCTTTCTTT,CASSPSLNTEAFF
11,TRBV20-1,TRBD1,NA,TRBJ1-2,TGCAGAACAGGGGGCGGATATGGCTACACCTTC,CRTGGGYGYTF
15,TRBV4-3,NA,NA,TRBJ1-2,TGCGCCAGCAGCCCAGATCAACAGGGCGCTCTTGGCTACACCTTC,CASSPDQQGALGYTF
15,TRBV5-1,TRBD1,NA,TRBJ1-4,TGCGCCAGCAGCACGGGACAGCGGTCGGGCGAAAAACTGTTTTTT,CASSTGQRSGEKLFF
16,TRBV6-6,NA,NA,TRBJ2-6,TGTGCCAGCAGACCCATACGGGACTCTGGGGCCAACGTCCTGACTTTC,CASRPIRDSGANVLTF
17,TRBV7-9,TRBD2,NA,TRBJ2-2,TGTGCCAGCAGCTTAGTTTCTAGCGGGGTCGACACCGGGGAGCTGTTTTTT,CASSLVSSGVDTGELFF
14,TRBV5-4,TRBD2,NA,TRBJ2-3,TGTGCCAGCAGCTTAAGACTAGCCGCAGATACGCAGTATTTT,CASSLRLAADTQYF
18,TRBV15,TRBD1,NA,TRBJ1-5,TGTGCCACCAGCAGAGATACTTCAGGGGGCCCTAGCAATCAGCCCCAGCATTTT,CATSRDTSGGPSNQPQHF
15,TRBV7-2,TRBD1,NA,TRBJ2-7,TGTGCCAGCAGCAAATCCGGGACAGAGATATACGAGCAGTACTTC,CASSKSGTEIYEQYF
13,TRBV28,NA,once,TRBJ2-3,TGTGCCAGCACGGAACAGGGCCCCGATACGCAGTATTTT,CASTEQGPDTQYF
15,TRBV6-5,NA,NA,TRBJ1-1,TGTGCCAGCAGTTATAGTTTCTCGCAGAACACTGAAGCTTTCTTT,CASSYSFSQNTEAFF
12,TRBV12-3/TRBV12-4,NA,NA,TRBJ1-2,TGTGCCAGCAAAACAGGGATGGGCGGCTACACCTTC,CASKTGMGGYTF
13,TRBV7-2,TRBD1,NA,TRBJ2-7,TGTGCCAGCAGCTCCGACAGGGTTTACGAGCAGTACTTC,CASSSDRVYEQYF
16,TRBV7-2,TRBD2,NA,TRBJ2-5,TGTGCCAGCAGCTTAGGTAGCGGGGGGGCCGGGGAGACCCAGTACTTC,CASSLGSGGAGETQYF
12,TRBV7-6,NA,NA,TRBJ2-7,TGTGCCAGCAGCGACTTCTCCTACGAGCAGTACTTC,CASSDFSYEQYF
13,TRBV10-2,NA,NA,TRBJ2-2,TGCGCCAGCAGTGACCGGGTATCCGGGGAGCTGTTTTTT,CASSDRVSGELFF
14,TRBV11-2,NA,NA,TRBJ1-6,TGTGCCAGCAGTTACGACAGACTTAATTCACCCCTCCACTTT,CASSYDRLNSPLHF
13,TRBV21-1,NA,NA,TRBJ1-6,TGTGCCAGCACAGGGAATTATAATTCACCCCTCCACTTT,CASTGNYNSPLHF
14,TRBV10-3,TRBD2,NA,TRBJ2-5,TGTGCCATCCGTAGCGGGGGGGAGGGGGAGACCCAGTACTTC,CAIRSGGEGETQYF
12,TRBV2,NA,NA,TRBJ1-6,TGTGCCAGCAGCTACAGGGAATCACCCCTCCACTTT,CASSYRESPLHF
14,TRBV29-1,TRBD2,NA,TRBJ2-7,TGCAGCGTTGAAGACTCTTCGGGGGGTTTCGAGCAGTACTTC,CSVEDSSGGFEQYF
15,TRBV6-1,NA,NA,TRBJ1-6,TGTGCCAGCAGTGACCAGAATTCCTATAATTCACCCCTCCACTTT,CASSDQNSYNSPLHF
15,TRBV19,NA,NA,TRBJ1-3,TGTGCCAGTAGTCGAGGCTGGGTCTCAGGAAACACCATATATTTT,CASSRGWVSGNTIYF
13,TRBV9,NA,NA,TRBJ2-7,TGTGCCAGCAGCGTAGCGGGGGGCAGTGAGCAGTACTTC,CASSVAGGSEQYF
15,TRBV7-8,TRBD1,NA,TRBJ2-7,TGTGCCAGCAGCTTAGCGAGACAGGGTACCTACGAGCAGTACTTC,CASSLARQGTYEQYF
14,TRBV19,TRBD1,NA,TRBJ1-1,TGTGCCAGTAGTGAGACAGGGGCGGTCACTGAAGCTTTCTTT,CASSETGAVTEAFF
12,TRBV7-2,NA,once,TRBJ1-2,TGTGCCAGCAGCCTCAACATCGGGGGCTACACCTTC,CASSLNIGGYTF
14,TRBV27,TRBD1,NA,TRBJ1-5,TGTGCCAGCAGTTCCCTTCAGGGGGATCAGCCCCAGCATTTT,CASSSLQGDQPQHF
13,TRBV30,NA,NA,TRBJ1-5,TGTGCCTGGGCCGCGGGGGGCAATCAGCCCCAGCATTTT,CAWAAGGNQPQHF
15,TRBV6-6,TRBD1,NA,TRBJ2-7,TGTGCCAGCAGTTACCCCGGGACAGGGGTCCCCGAGCAGTACTTC,CASSYPGTGVPEQYF
13,TRBV6-4,TRBD1,NA,TRBJ1-2,TGTGCCAGCAGGGGGACAGGCTCGGTCGGCTACACCTTC,CASRGTGSVGYTF
19,TRBV4-3,TRBD1,NA,TRBJ1-6,TGCGCCAGCAGCCCAGGACAGGCAAGACTCAGCTCCTATAATTCACCCCTCCACTTT,CASSPGQARLSSYNSPLHF
15,TRBV7-2,TRBD1,few,TRBJ2-5,TGTGCCAGCAGCAAGACGGACAGGGCCCAAGAGACCCAGTACTTC,CASSKTDRAQETQYF
16,TRBV6-6,NA,NA,TRBJ2-4,TGTGCCAGCAGGGGGGCCGGTACCCTAGCCAAAAACATTCAGTACTTC,CASRGAGTLAKNIQYF
14,TRBV7-9,NA,NA,TRBJ2-1,TGTGCCAGCAGCCTACAGGCAGGGCCCAATGAGCAGTTCTTC,CASSLQAGPNEQFF
12,TRBV6-5,NA,NA,TRBJ1-5,TGTGCCAGCAGTCGGCAGGGGCAGCCCCAGCATTTT,CASSRQGQPQHF
16,TRBV25-1,NA,NA,TRBJ2-6,TGTGCCAGCAGTGAGGCAGGGCTGGGAGGGGCCAACGTCCTGACTTTC,CASSEAGLGGANVLTF
16,TRBV5-1,TRBD2,NA,TRBJ2-3,TGCGCCAGCAGCCACAGCGGGGGGGCCTTAGCAGATACGCAGTATTTT,CASSHSGGALADTQYF